The 13 T cell receptor beta chains below all came from one sample that was sequenced in a study of blood T cell repertoires in COVID-19. The repertoire was sequenced with immunoSEQ multiplex PCR; TCRdb's copy has only in-frame clones and lacks some. The data show about 220,000 clones, about 86% seen once. Sequenced: peripheral blood. The receptor set was obtained from a woman younger than 45 who had recovered from COVID-19.

The CDR3 DNA reads as TGTGCCAGCGCGAGAGAAAGACTAGCGGGGGGGCACAGGTTAGAGACCCAGTACTTC. Its translation is CASARERLAGGHRLETQYF. This chain uses TRBV2 with TRBJ2-5; TRBD2 matches 14 bases. CDR1 and CDR2 (germline): SNHLY, FYNNEI. CDR3 length: 19 amino acids. After removal of 8 bases from V and 4 bases from J, the junction contained 18 bases not matched to a gene. The variable domain in full, completed from reference TRBV2 and TRBJ2-5, reads EPEVTQTPSHQVTQMGQEVILRCVPISNHLYFYWYRQILGQKVEFLVSFYNNEISEKSEIFDDQFSVERPDGSNFTLKIRSTKLEDSAMYFCASARERLAGGHRLETQYFGPGTRLLVL.

The chain carries TRBV9 and TRBJ1-1; no firm D call. Germline CDR1 reads SGDLS; CDR2 reads YYNGEE. CDR3 size: 16 residues. With 6 bases removed from V and 5 bases from J, the gap between germline ends came to 23 bases. The CDR3 reads CASIGESRDGRTEAFF. CDR3 DNA: TGTGCCAGCATCGGGGAGTCCCGCGATGGGAGGACTGAAGCTTTCTTT.

The chain employs TRBV7-7 and TRBJ2-3; 7 bases are a match to TRBD2. CDR3 size: 16 residues. In germline, CDR1 is SSHAT, CDR2 FNYEAQ (reference sequence). V trimming: 1 base; J trimming: 2 bases; junction bases outside the gene matches: 6. The CDR3 sequence is CASSLGGAGSTDTQYF. CDR3 in DNA: TGTGCCAGCAGCTTAGGGGGAGCGGGGTCCACAGATACGCAGTATTTT.

CDR3 loop: CSVGYRGDTQYF. CDR3 nucleotides: TGCAGCGTTGGTTACCGGGGAGATACGCAGTATTTT. The chain has TRBV29-1 and TRBJ2-3, with a weak D call TRBD2 (5 bases). Germline CDR1 is SQVTM and CDR2 is ANQGSEA. With 4 bases removed from V and 5 bases from J, the gap between germline ends came to 10 bases. The CDR3 consists of 12 residues.

This clone was counted once. The chain recombines TRBV2 with TRBJ1-2; D possibly corresponds to TRBD1 (5 bases). The V gene's germline CDR1 is SNHLY and CDR2 FYNNEI. The CDR3 is 13 amino acids. V lost 10 bases and J lost 2, with 14 bases in between. DNA for the CDR3: TGTGCCACTACCAGACAGACCAACTATGGCTACACCTTC. Translating gives CATTRQTNYGYTF.

CDR3 in amino acids: CASSLRGGNEQFF. Written as DNA, the CDR3 is TGTGCCAGCAGTTTACGCGGGGGCAATGAGCAGTTCTTC. The V call is TRBV27, the J call TRBJ2-1; 7 nucleotides match TRBD2. The CDR3 length is 13 residues. The germline V gene encodes CDR1 MNHEY and CDR2 SMNVEV (reference sequence). J gave up 6 bases and V 2 bases, and 1 base lay outside the gene matches.

The genes are TRBV3-1 (or the pseudogene TRBV3-2) and TRBJ2-1, with no clear D. This CDR3 has 11 residues. V dropped 4 bases and J dropped 5 bases, with 3 bases sitting between them. The V gene's germline CDR1 is LGHDT and CDR2 YNNKEL (reference sequence). DNA of the CDR3: TGTGCCAGCAGCCTCAACAATGAGCAGTTCTTC. As protein: CASSLNNEQFF.

The CDR3: CASRGPGLANYGYTF. The DNA for the CDR3 is TGTGCCAGCAGGGGCCCAGGGTTAGCTAACTATGGCTACACCTTC. This chain connects TRBV2 to TRBJ1-2, with D perhaps matching TRBD1 (5 bases). The germline CDR1 and CDR2 sequences are SNHLY and FYNNEI. This CDR3 is 15 amino acids long. V shed 6 bases and J shed 0 bases, with 14 bases lying between them.

This chain uses TRBV11-2 with TRBJ2-7; 12 bases line up with TRBD2. V was clipped by 10 bases and J by 2 bases; unmatched bases: 3. This CDR3 contains 13 residues. CDR1 and CDR2 (germline): SGHAT, FQNNGV. CDR3 residues: CAIRTSGTYEQYF. For the CDR3, the DNA is TGTGCCATCCGGACTAGCGGGACCTACGAGCAGTACTTC.

The chain employs TRBV7-2 and TRBJ1-2; 10 bases are a match to TRBD1. Germline loops: CDR1 SGHTA, CDR2 FQGNSA. V lost 1 base and J lost 8; bases outside the gene matches: 4. This CDR3 contains 14 residues. CDR3 region: CASSLGTGGGGYTF. The CDR3, as DNA: TGTGCCAGCAGCTTAGGGACAGGGGGAGGAGGCTACACCTTC.

The chain is built from TRBV25-1 and TRBJ2-2; D might be TRBD2 (5 bases). Per germline, CDR1 MGHDK and CDR2 SYGVNS. This CDR3 spans 14 amino acids. V dropped 4 bases and J dropped 4 bases, with 10 bases sitting between them. CDR3 sequence: CASSGNGVTGELFF. The CDR3 bases are TGTGCCAGCAGTGGGAACGGGGTCACCGGGGAGCTGTTTTTT.

The chain recombines TRBV15 with TRBJ2-7; possibly TRBD1 or TRBD2 for D (5 bases each). Matching the DNA end better, TRBJ2-5 makes the J call doubtful. CDR1 LNHNV and CDR2 YYDKDF come from the germline V gene (reference sequence). CDR3 size: 14 residues. The CDR3 spells CATSYGWGQETQYF. The CDR3 bases are TGTGCCACCAGCTACGGGTGGGGGCAAGAGACCCAGTACTTC.

This chain connects TRBV6-5 to TRBJ2-7; D perhaps matches TRBD1 (6 bases). V was cut by 10 bases and J by 3 bases, with 19 bases left in between. This CDR3 spans 14 amino acids. Germline-derived CDR1 and CDR2 are MNHEY and SVGAGI. The CDR3 reads CATSQRGRDYEQYF. In DNA form, the CDR3 reads TGTGCCACATCACAAAGGGGGAGAGACTACGAGCAGTACTTC.